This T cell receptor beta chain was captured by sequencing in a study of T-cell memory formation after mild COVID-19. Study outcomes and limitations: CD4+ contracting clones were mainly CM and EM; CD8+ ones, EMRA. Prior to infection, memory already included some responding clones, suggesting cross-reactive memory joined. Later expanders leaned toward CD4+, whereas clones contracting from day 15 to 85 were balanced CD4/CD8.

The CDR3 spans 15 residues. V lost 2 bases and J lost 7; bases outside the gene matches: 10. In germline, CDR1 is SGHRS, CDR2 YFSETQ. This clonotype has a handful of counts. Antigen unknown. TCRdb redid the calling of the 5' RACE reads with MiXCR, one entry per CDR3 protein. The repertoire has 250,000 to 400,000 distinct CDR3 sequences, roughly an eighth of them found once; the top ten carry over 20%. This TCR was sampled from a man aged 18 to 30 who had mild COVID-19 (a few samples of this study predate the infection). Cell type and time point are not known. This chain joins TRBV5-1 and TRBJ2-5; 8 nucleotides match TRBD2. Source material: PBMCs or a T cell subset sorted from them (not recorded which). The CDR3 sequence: CASSFSSGSPGTQYF. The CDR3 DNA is TGCGCCAGCAGCTTTTCCAGCGGGAGCCCCGGGACCCAGTACTTC. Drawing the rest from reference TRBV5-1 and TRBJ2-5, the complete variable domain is KAGVTQTPRYLIKTRGQQVTLSCSPISGHRSVSWYQQTPGQGLQFLFEYFSETQRNKGNFPGRFSGRQFSNSRSEMNVSTLELGDSALYLCASSFSSGSPGTQYFGPGTRLLVL.